The rows below give T cell receptor beta chains drawn from one sample of a study of OX40 agonist ivuxolimab in advanced cancers. The protocol was immunoSEQ multiplex PCR, while the TCRdb copy is restricted to in-frame clones and leaves out a portion. The data contain approximately 76,000 clones, roughly 88% of them seen just once; the ten biggest clones take up around 5.1%. This specimen was CD4+ or CD8+ T cells sorted from blood, taken in a trial of the OX40 agonist ivuxolimab. These receptors all stem from an adult with an advanced solid tumor such as melanoma, head and neck, liver or kidney cancer. The conserved cysteine and the conserved F or W are not part of the CDR3 here.

V	J	length	CDR3
TRBV6-5	TRBJ1-1	14	ASSYQTRGAHTEAF
TRBV10-3	TRBJ1-1	12	AIRWGTPNTEAF
TRBV5-3	TRBJ2-7	12	ASRGQGSSYEQY
TRBV10-3	TRBJ2-3	10	ATGTSADTQY
TRBV4-3	TRBJ2-1	14	ASSQVFSGVYNEQF
TRBV12-5	TRBJ1-5	18	ASGLSRDGTGVYSNQPQH
TRBV7-2	TRBJ2-2	11	ASSLGGAGELF
TRBV6-5	TRBJ2-5	12	ASSTGLSPGEQY
TRBV11-2	TRBJ1-1	11	ASSQGGETEAF
TRBV6-6	TRBJ2-3	13	ASSRWGGATDTQY
TRBV4-1	TRBJ2-4	14	ASSQATDLAKNIQY
TRBV4-3	TRBJ1-1	12	ASSPDRGHTEAF
TRBV12-5	TRBJ2-2	17	ASGLSPPRTSPNLWELF
TRBV6-5	TRBJ2-7	13	ASSYGLGTYYEQY
TRBV11-2	TRBJ2-1	15	ASSPGLAGGLYNEQF
TRBV19	TRBJ2-2	12	ASSTGFVTGELF
TRBV6-6	TRBJ2-5	12	ASSYSGPGETQY
TRBV4-2	TRBJ2-3	15	ASSQEGRQGEGDTQY
TRBV9	TRBJ2-1	10	ASSVAGNEQF
TRBV7-6	TRBJ2-3	14	ASSLSTGAVSDTQY
TRBV7-9	TRBJ2-5	12	ASSLDRYQETQY
TRBV7-2	TRBJ2-3	17	ASSRAGSGGFGGTDTQY